The subject of this entry is one T cell receptor beta chain. The antigen is undetermined. The data originate from a study of blood T cells in healthy people across ages. General study findings and limits: There were more naive CD4+ cells and higher diversity in long-lived donors than in aged donors. Age advanced and TCR beta diversity per million T cells fell, roughly linearly.

Next came a second PCR, run for roughly 7 to 12 cycles, which used a sample-barcoded 5' primer along with a J-beta primer mix. Each cDNA molecule carried a tag from a template-switch adaptor that contained 12 random nucleotides. TCRdb redid the calling of the 5' RACE reads with MiXCR, one entry per CDR3 protein. The sample lists 1.5 million to 1.8 million distinct CDR3 sequences, around 40% seen once, with more than 4% in the top ten. All donors came from Russia, were Caucasian and healthy, and spanned ages roughly 6 to 100. CDR1 is SGHTA, CDR2 FQGNSA, per germline. The CDR3 sequence is 13 residues long. Trimming removed 0 bases at V and 9 bases at J, with 9 bases between.

The sample comprised blood. The chain uses TRBV7-2 and TRBJ2-1; maybe TRBD2 (5 bases). This sequence was found in a woman under 30 in good health. In nucleotides, the CDR3 is TGTGCCAGCAGCTTAGCGGCTAGCTTTGAGCAGTTCTTC. Translating gives CASSLAASFEQFF.